A single sample gave rise to the 10 T cell receptor beta chains below, sequenced in a study of long-term antiretroviral therapy in people with HIV. They ran version v3.0 of the immunoSEQ assay at survey level. Measured with immunoSEQ multiplex PCR; TCRdb has only the in-frame clones, and not every one. The sample gives 25,000 to 30,000 clones, 70% to 90% of which show up once; around 3.3% is in the top ten. The source material was unsorted PBMCs, sampled 1.8 years after starting antiretroviral therapy. Source of these receptors: a woman between 18 and 29 years old with HIV.

The CDR3 sequence: CASSPLVRNRRMFF. For the CDR3, the DNA is TGCGCCAGCAGCCCGCTAGTAAGGAACCGTAGGATGTTCTTC. The chain recombines TRBV4-1 with TRBJ2-1; D gene ambiguous. V lost 4 bases and J 15 bases, leaving 22 bases between the germline ends. Germline assignment: CDR1 MGHRA and CDR2 YSYEKL. The CDR3 is made up of 14 amino acids.

The J gene is TRBJ2-7, the V gene TRBV2; TRBD1 aligns across 7 bases. J lost 2 bases, V lost 8 bases, and 3 bases had no gene match. This CDR3 region has 12 residues. Germline-derived CDR1 and CDR2 are SNHLY and FYNNEI. The CDR3 here is CASRDSAYEQYF. In nucleotides, the CDR3 is TGTGCCAGCCGGGACAGTGCCTACGAGCAGTACTTC.

CDR3 coding DNA: TGTGCCAGCAGCCCTCCTAGCGGGGTAAAGGAGCAGTACTTC. Its protein is CASSPPSGVKEQYF. The chain combines TRBV28 with TRBJ2-7, with TRBD2 identical over 9 bases. The trim removed 6 bases at V and 7 bases at J, leaving 10 bases unmatched. Germline CDR1 MDHEN, CDR2 SYDVKM. The CDR3 length is 14 residues. The variable domain in full, with the rest retrieved from reference TRBV28 and TRBJ2-7, is DVKVTQSSRYLVKRTGEKVFLECVQDMDHENMFWYRQDPGLGLRLIYFSYDVKMKEKGDIPEGYSVSREKKERFSLILESASTNQTSMYLCASSPPSGVKEQYFGPGTRLTVT.

This clone was seen a few times. V usage is TRBV28 and J usage is TRBJ2-7; 9 bases map to TRBD2. The J segment lost 0 bases and the V segment lost 7 bases, leaving 10 bases of the junction unmatched. Germline values: CDR1 MDHEN, CDR2 SYDVKM. The CDR3 is 16 amino acids. The CDR3 nucleotides read TGTGCCAGCACCCCCCTGACTAGCGGACTCTCCTACGAGCAGTACTTC. Residues: CASTPLTSGLSYEQYF.

V is TRBV6-5 and J is TRBJ1-5; the D gene is possibly TRBD1 (5 bases). Germline V gene data show CDR1 as MNHEY and CDR2 as SVGAGI. The CDR3 sequence is 13 residues long. The V gene lost 4 bases and the J gene lost 8 bases, with 12 bases spanning the gap. The CDR3 DNA reads TGTGCCAGCAGTTCCAGGGTTCTGGAGCCCCAGCATTTT. This sequence encodes CASSSRVLEPQHF.

The genes are TRBV9 and TRBJ2-1; a possible D gene is TRBD2 (6 bases). Germline CDR1 SGDLS, CDR2 YYNGEE. V lost 4 bases, J lost 8 bases, and 19 bases lay in between. The CDR3 loop spans 15 amino acids. CDR3 sequence (DNA): TGTGCCAGCAGCCCGCGCAGGTCGTGGGAGGATGAGCAGTTCTTC. Its translation: CASSPRRSWEDEQFF.

This clone was observed a single time. The gene calls are TRBV7-3 and TRBJ2-3, with D possibly TRBD1 on 8 matching bases. The CDR3 is 15 residues long. Germline CDR1 reads SGHTA; CDR2 reads FQGTGA. Between the trimmed V and J ends, which lost 2 bases and 6 bases, there was a span of 15 bases. The CDR3 sequence: CASSLATQGGDTQYF. The CDR3 DNA is TGTGCCAGCAGCTTAGCGACACAGGGGGGGGATACGCAGTATTTT.

The genes are TRBV5-6 and TRBJ2-7; possibly TRBD1 for D (6 bases). Germline V gene sequence: CDR1 SGHDT, CDR2 YYEEEE. The CDR3 contains 14 residues. V was trimmed by 0 bases and J by 6 bases, leaving 13 bases between them. The CDR3 is CASSLGDGTSEQYF. The DNA for the CDR3 is TGTGCCAGCAGCTTGGGGGATGGGACAAGCGAGCAGTACTTC.

The V gene is TRBV4-3, the J gene TRBJ2-3; D call uncertain. CDR1 and CDR2 from the germline V gene are LGHNA and YSLEER. V dropped 4 bases and J dropped 0 bases, with 8 bases sitting between them. CDR3 length equals 14 residues. In DNA, the CDR3 is TGCGCCAGCAGCCGGGCGATTAGCACAGATACGCAGTATTTT. Translation gives CASSRAISTDTQYF.

The chain employs TRBV18 and TRBJ2-3; 10 bases map to TRBD2. Per germline, CDR1 KGHSH and CDR2 LQKENI. Trimming cost V 2 bases and J 1 base; bases outside gene matches: 3. The CDR3 is 16 amino acids. The CDR3 region is CASSPRTSGGTDTQYF. In DNA, the CDR3 is TGTGCCAGCTCACCAAGGACTAGCGGAGGCACAGATACGCAGTATTTT.